Below are 12 T cell receptor beta chains sequenced from a single sample in a study of blood T cells in healthy people across ages. Sample-barcoded 5' priming and a J-beta primer mix drove a second PCR of about 6 to 12 cycles. TCRdb used MiXCR to reprocess the 5' RACE reads, holding one entry per CDR3 protein. The profile shows around 1,900,000 distinct CDR3 sequences, about two fifths of them singletons. The sequencing sample was made of blood. These receptors were collected from a human donor in good health.

This clonotype was detected a few times. The chain joins TRBV7-6 to TRBJ2-7; D tentatively fits TRBD1 or TRBD2 (5 bases each). Germline V gene lookup returns CDR1 SGHVS and CDR2 FNYEAQ. The CDR3 covers 15 residues. Deletions cut 5 bases from V and 4 bases from J, with 18 bases between. CDR3 loop: CASSLGGMGDYEQYF. The DNA for the CDR3 is TGTGCCAGCAGCCTAGGTGGAATGGGGGATTACGAGCAGTACTTC.

The gene calls are TRBV6-2 or TRBV6-3 and TRBJ2-3; TRBD1 matches at 10 bases. V shed 7 bases, J shed 4 bases, and the junction held 11 bases outside the gene matches. Germline-derived CDR1 and CDR2 are MNHEY and SVGEGT. CDR3 length equals 16 residues. CDR3 nucleotides: TGTGCCAGCACCCGAACCGGGACAGGGGCCCCAGATACGCAGTATTTT. This translates into CASTRTGTGAPDTQYF.

For this clonotype: At one end, the junction sequence differs from germline, possibly due to a read error. The rearrangement links TRBV9 to TRBJ1-2, with 7 positions matching TRBD1. Germline loops: CDR1 SGDLS, CDR2 YYNGEE. The CDR3 length is 12 residues. CDR3 region: CTSSVTGEGYTF. CDR3 in DNA: TGTACCAGCAGCGTTACAGGGGAGGGCTACACCTTC.

In its sample, this clonotype was seen many times. The chain joins TRBV9 to TRBJ2-1; D uncertain. The CDR3 covers 12 residues. The germline V gene has CDR1 SGDLS and CDR2 YYNGEE. Trimming removed 3 bases from V and 2 bases from J, with 3 bases in between. The CDR3 bases are TGTGCCAGCAGCGGTGCCTACAATGAGCAGTTCTTC. Translated: CASSGAYNEQFF.

The V gene is TRBV3-1, the J gene TRBJ2-1; possibly TRBD1 or TRBD2 for D (5 bases each). CDR1 is LGHDT and CDR2 is YNNKEL in the germline V gene (reference sequence). Between the trimmed V and J ends, which lost 2 bases and 6 bases, there was a span of 14 bases. The CDR3 runs 15 residues. CDR3 DNA: TGTGCCAGCAGCCAAACACCGGGACCAATCAATGAGCAGTTCTTC. This codes for CASSQTPGPINEQFF.

The chain employs TRBV4-3 and TRBJ2-6; D gene uncertain. The germline CDR1 and CDR2 sequences are LGHNA and YSLEER. The CDR3 covers 17 residues. The germline V and J ends were trimmed by 0 bases and 1 base, with 10 bases remaining between them. The CDR3: CASSQEGIGSGANVLTF. DNA of the CDR3: TGCGCCAGCAGCCAAGAAGGGATTGGATCTGGGGCCAACGTCCTGACTTTC.

This chain links TRBV10-3 with TRBJ2-2; the D gene could be TRBD1 or TRBD2 (5 bases each). This CDR3 is 15 amino acids long. V lost 7 bases, J lost 7 bases, and 19 bases lay in between. Looked up from germline, CDR1 is ENHRY and CDR2 is SYGVKD. The chain's CDR3 is CAITGTLLEGGELFF. As DNA, the CDR3 is TGTGCCATCACCGGGACCCTCTTAGAGGGCGGGGAGCTGTTTTTT.

V and J are TRBV27 and TRBJ2-1; 7 bases map to TRBD1. The junction had 5 bases not matched to a gene; V was cut back by 1 base and J by 8 bases. The CDR3 loop spans 14 amino acids. Germline lookup yields CDR1 MNHEY and CDR2 SMNVEV (reference sequence). The CDR3: CASSLLARGYEQFF. In DNA, the CDR3 is TGTGCCAGCAGTTTATTGGCCAGGGGGTATGAGCAGTTCTTC.

This clonotype was counted a few times. The junction departs from the called germline gene at one end, perhaps through a read error. The chain combines TRBV7-3 with TRBJ2-7; tentative D call: TRBD2 (6 bases). Germline CDR1 is SGHTA and CDR2 is FQGTGA. The CDR3 has 13 amino acids. The CDR3 protein is CASSLTGGLEQYF. In DNA form, the CDR3 reads TGTGCCAGCAGCCTAACCGGGGGTCTTGAGCAGTACTTC.

The chain combines TRBV7-2 with TRBJ1-3; 10 nucleotides line up with TRBD1. The CDR3 has 16 residues. The germline gives CDR1 SGHTA, CDR2 FQGNSA. J gave up 5 bases and V 0 bases, and 4 bases lay outside the gene matches. CDR3 loop: CASSLARQGARNTIYF. The CDR3 bases are TGTGCCAGCAGCTTAGCCCGACAGGGGGCGAGAAACACCATATATTTT.

This chain uses TRBV12-1 with TRBJ1-4. TRBV12-1 is assigned pseudogene status. The CDR3 sequence is 13 residues long. The CDR3 DNA reads as TGTGCCATCATGACCTTATCGGGTGAAAAACTGTTTTTT. It is translated as CAIMTLSGEKLFF.

The chain couples TRBV5-1 to TRBJ1-2; D is possibly TRBD1 (5 bases). Germline CDR1 and CDR2: SGHRS and YFSETQ. Trimming cost V 2 bases and J 8 bases, with 13 bases left between them. The CDR3 has 13 residues. The chain's CDR3 is CASSLFGGKGYTF. CDR3 in DNA: TGCGCCAGCAGCTTATTCGGGGGGAAAGGCTACACCTTC.